This T cell receptor beta chain was recorded in a study of blood T cell repertoires in COVID-19. Turning to the study itself: T cells, B-cell-depleted T cells, or PBMCs provided the cDNA or gDNA that served as material.

Per the authors' pipeline: Cell counts per sample came from amplifying reference gene primers. Profiled with immunoSEQ multiplex PCR; TCRdb holds only in-frame clones, not every one. V, J and clone size reflect that table, while D and trimming were determined from the DNA. The repertoire holds approximately 170,000 clones, with around 89% as singletons. The sample holds a few counts of this clone. This sequence originates from a man aged 45 to 65 who had recovered from COVID-19. Specimen: peripheral blood.

The CDR3 DNA is TGCGCCAGCAGAGGACAGGGGGCGGGGGACACTGAAGCTTTCTTT. Translating gives CASRGQGAGDTEAFF. The chain uses TRBV5-1 and TRBJ1-1, with 11 bases identical to TRBD1. CDR3 length equals 15 residues. The germline V gene encodes CDR1 SGHRS and CDR2 YFSETQ. After removal of 5 bases from V and 3 bases from J, the junction contained 6 bases not matched to a gene. The full variable domain, with the rest looked up from reference TRBV5-1 and TRBJ1-1, is KAGVTQTPRYLIKTRGQQVTLSCSPISGHRSVSWYQQTPGQGLQFLFEYFSETQRNKGNFPGRFSGRQFSNSRSEMNVSTLELGDSALYLCASRGQGAGDTEAFFGQGTRLTVV.